This record looks at one TCR beta chain sequence and its context. The data originate from a study of control samples from healthy donors and cancer patients. The ends were cut back, 5 bases at V and 1 base at J, with 14 bases in the middle. CDR1 is SGHTA, CDR2 FQGTGA, per germline. This CDR3 is 16 amino acids long. The data were produced by immunoSEQ multiplex PCR, yet TCRdb's version contains in-frame clones alone and is incomplete. The sample has about 15,000 clones; over 70% are singletons. This TCR was recovered from a woman between 65 and 79 years old with colorectal cancer. The chain employs TRBV7-3 and TRBJ2-2, with D hard to call. The sequencing input was PBMCs. The CDR3 is CASSLFLRGNTGELFF. For the CDR3, the DNA is TGTGCCAGCAGCCTTTTCCTGAGAGGGAACACCGGGGAGCTGTTTTTT.